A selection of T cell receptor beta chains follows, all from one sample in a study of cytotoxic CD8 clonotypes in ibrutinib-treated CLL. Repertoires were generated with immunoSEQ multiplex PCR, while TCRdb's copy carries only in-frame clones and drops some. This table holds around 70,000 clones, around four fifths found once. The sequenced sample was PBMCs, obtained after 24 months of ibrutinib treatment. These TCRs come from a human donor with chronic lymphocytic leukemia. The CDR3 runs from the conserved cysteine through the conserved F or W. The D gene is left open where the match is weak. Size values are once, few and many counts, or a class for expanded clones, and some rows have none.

cdr3_aa: CASSTRYGNEQFF; cdr3_nt: TGTGCCAGTAGTACCCGATATGGCAATGAGCAGTTCTTC; d_call: NA; j_call: TRBJ2-1; v_call: TRBV19; clone_size: NA
cdr3_aa: CSVETVGAGEQYF; cdr3_nt: TGCAGCGTTGAAACGGTTGGGGCTGGGGAGCAGTACTTC; d_call: NA; j_call: TRBJ2-7; v_call: TRBV29-1; clone_size: NA
cdr3_aa: CASSLQDIHTGELFF; cdr3_nt: TGTGCCAGCAGCTTACAGGACATCCACACCGGGGAGCTGTTTTTT; d_call: NA; j_call: TRBJ2-2; v_call: TRBV7-6; clone_size: NA
cdr3_aa: CASSLSGGAGQFF; cdr3_nt: TGTGCCAGCAGCCTTAGCGGAGGGGCTGGGCAGTTCTTC; d_call: NA; j_call: TRBJ2-1; v_call: TRBV11-2; clone_size: NA
cdr3_aa: CASSAATSGSYEQYF; cdr3_nt: TGTGCCAGCAGCGCGGCGACTAGCGGGAGCTACGAGCAGTACTTC; d_call: TRBD2; j_call: TRBJ2-7; v_call: TRBV4-2; clone_size: NA
cdr3_aa: CASSYGTRMSREQFF; cdr3_nt: TGTGCCAGCAGTTACGGCACTAGGATGTCGAGGGAGCAGTTCTTC; d_call: NA; j_call: TRBJ2-1; v_call: TRBV6-5; clone_size: once
cdr3_aa: CASSPRVGVRKNYEQYF; cdr3_nt: TGTGCCAGCAGCCCCCGTGTGGGGGTGAGAAAGAACTACGAGCAGTACTTC; d_call: NA; j_call: TRBJ2-7; v_call: TRBV5-6; clone_size: NA
cdr3_aa: CASRPGGVRDEQYF; cdr3_nt: TGTGCCAGCAGGCCAGGGGGCGTCCGTGACGAGCAGTACTTC; d_call: TRBD1; j_call: TRBJ2-7; v_call: TRBV28; clone_size: NA
cdr3_aa: CASSWDPGEETQYF; cdr3_nt: TGTGCCAGCAGCTGGGACCCAGGGGAAGAGACCCAGTACTTC; d_call: NA; j_call: TRBJ2-5; v_call: TRBV7-2; clone_size: NA
cdr3_aa: CASSSGFRILGYTF; cdr3_nt: TGTGCCAGCAGCTCAGGGTTCAGGATATTAGGCTACACCTTC; d_call: NA; j_call: TRBJ1-2; v_call: TRBV11-2; clone_size: NA
cdr3_aa: CASGRNSGNTIYF; cdr3_nt: TGTGCCAGCGGCCGGAACTCTGGAAACACCATATATTTT; d_call: NA; j_call: TRBJ1-3; v_call: TRBV6-5; clone_size: NA